These T cell receptor beta chains were read from a single sample in a study of blood T cell repertoires in COVID-19. The protocol was immunoSEQ multiplex PCR, while the TCRdb copy is restricted to in-frame clones and leaves out a portion. The sample holds about 240,000 clones, roughly 90% seen once. Sequenced sample: peripheral blood. Receptor source: a man aged 55 to 70 who had recovered from COVID-19. Both conserved end residues are trimmed from each CDR3.

V	J	CDR3
TRBV6-5	TRBJ2-1	ASISPTRHNEQF
TRBV12-3/TRBV12-4	TRBJ2-1	ASSYSNEQF
TRBV5-8	TRBJ2-5	ASSPTGTGGWETQY
TRBV2	TRBJ2-1	ASVQSNGGANEQF
TRBV2	TRBJ2-3	ASSDLAALLTDTQY
TRBV19	TRBJ2-1	ASSRGGLYNEQF
TRBV4-2	TRBJ1-2	ASSQDTNRNYGYT
TRBV2	TRBJ2-5	ASVSGREGETQY
TRBV24-1	TRBJ1-4	ATSDAGATNEKLF
TRBV19	TRBJ2-4	ASSLGGLEGAKNIQY
TRBV11-3	TRBJ1-2	ASSLDVRFTNYGYT
TRBV29-1	TRBJ2-3	SVGGGTGPDTQY
TRBV12-3/TRBV12-4	TRBJ1-1	ASSAQYTEAF
TRBV12-5	TRBJ2-1	ASGLVPDGSGPPFSYNEQF
TRBV20-1	TRBJ1-6	SASVGRDYSPLH
TRBV12-5	TRBJ2-7	ASGFEKGEVSYEQY
TRBV6-5	TRBJ1-2	ASSYSGRELNYGYT
TRBV7-6	TRBJ1-3	ASSLVAQGASSGNTIY
TRBV11-2	TRBJ2-7	ASSFYGTGGRMSSYEQY
TRBV27	TRBJ1-1	ASRVDRASEAF
TRBV7-9	TRBJ1-5	ASSQWVGTGGNQPQH
TRBV6-1	TRBJ2-7	ASSVVPGQGLYEQY
TRBV5-1	TRBJ1-3	ASSRLGQSGNTIY
TRBV5-1	TRBJ2-3	ASSVLSGGVSTDTQY
TRBV27	TRBJ2-3	ASSVYITDTQY
TRBV5-6	TRBJ1-6	ASSLRMTGSSYNSPLH
TRBV2	TRBJ2-2	ASAGTGTGELF
TRBV27	TRBJ1-2	ASSLSDRPSYGYT